Sequencing of this T cell receptor beta chain was carried out in a study of blood T cell repertoires in COVID-19. Per the original methods: Nucleated cell counts were estimated from reference gene primer amplification. Measured with immunoSEQ multiplex PCR; TCRdb has only the in-frame clones, and not every one. V, J and clone size are taken as reported in that table, and D and trimming were inferred from the DNA itself. The sample yields fewer than 250,000 clones, 86% seen once. Enrollment of patients from Seattle took place during active infection, with longitudinal follow-up. The V gene's germline CDR1 is LNHNV and CDR2 YYDKDF (reference sequence). The CDR3 has 13 residues. The V end lost 3 bases, the J end lost 4 bases, and 9 bases lay between the germline ends.

Sequences were obtained from peripheral blood. This chain uses TRBV15 with TRBJ1-1; D ambiguous. The receptor was isolated from a woman of 80 years or more with COVID-19, enrolled during active disease. Here the CDR3 reads CATSSTSGTEAFF. The CDR3 nucleotides are TGTGCCACCAGCAGCACCTCGGGCACTGAAGCTTTCTTT.